The 17 T cell receptor beta chains below were found in one sample sequenced in a study of CD8+ T cells in alopecia areata. Treatment described: oral pan-JAK inhibitor, 5-10 mg twice daily. Sequencing relied on a cDNA template that was reverse transcribed from extracted RNA. The table came from immunoSEQ multiplex PCR; TCRdb's copy has only in-frame clones and leaves some out. The sample has 120,000 or so clones, 58% seen once. Sequenced material: CD8+ T cells sorted from blood, taken at week 4, from a patient treated with tofacitinib. These receptors were collected from a human donor with alopecia areata.

V and J are TRBV19 and TRBJ2-3; D not resolved. Trimming stripped 4 bases from V and 1 base from J, with 6 bases between. The CDR3 is made up of 13 amino acids. Looked up from germline, CDR1 is LNHDA and CDR2 is SQIVND (reference sequence). CDR3 in amino acids: CASSTYRTDTQYF. The CDR3 DNA is TGTGCCAGTAGTACCTACCGCACAGATACGCAGTATTTT.

This clone was found once. The chain couples TRBV5-1 to TRBJ2-7; D is uncertain. Per germline, CDR1 SGHRS and CDR2 YFSETQ. Trimming cost V 4 bases and J 1 base, with 12 bases left between them. The CDR3 contains 14 residues. The CDR3 here is CASSPADGSYEQYF. The DNA for the CDR3 is TGCGCCAGCAGCCCTGCGGACGGGTCCTACGAGCAGTACTTC.

V gene TRBV23-1 combines with J gene TRBJ2-1; D is uncertain. TRBV23-1 is treated as an ORF (open reading frame) with a function not yet certain. Trimming removed 6 bases at V and 3 bases at J, with 12 bases between. The CDR3 has 14 amino acids. In DNA, the CDR3 is TGCGCCAGCAGCCTAACTGACTGCTACAATGAGCAGTTCTTC. Protein: CASSLTDCYNEQFF.

J is TRBJ1-1 and V is TRBV6-5, with D possibly being TRBD1 (5 bases). This CDR3 comprises 14 residues. V lost 6 bases and J lost 0, with 11 bases in between. CDR1 MNHEY and CDR2 SVGAGI come from the germline V gene. The CDR3 DNA sequence: TGTGCCAGCAGCACGACAGATATGAACACTGAAGCTTTCTTT. Its translation is CASSTTDMNTEAFF.

The V call is TRBV29-1, the J call TRBJ1-1, with a tentative D call TRBD1 (5 bases). Germline V gene sequence: CDR1 SQVTM, CDR2 ANQGSEA. The CDR3 extends over 13 amino acids. V was clipped by 6 bases and J by 5 bases, with 16 bases between them. The CDR3 sequence: CSVVSTVSTEAFF. The CDR3 region has the DNA TGCAGCGTAGTTTCGACAGTTTCGACTGAAGCTTTCTTT.

The CDR3 DNA is TGTGCCTGGAGTTCTGGGGAGTGGGACATTCAGTACTTC. As protein: CAWSSGEWDIQYF. The genes are TRBV30 and TRBJ2-4; the D gene is possibly TRBD2 (5 bases). The germline V and J ends were trimmed by 2 bases and 8 bases, with 13 bases remaining between them. Germline-derived CDR1 and CDR2 are GTSNPN and SVGIG (reference sequence). CDR3 length: 13 residues.

This chain connects TRBV15 to TRBJ2-5, with D perhaps matching TRBD2 (6 bases). The CDR3 is 13 residues long. In germline, CDR1 is LNHNV, CDR2 YYDKDF (reference sequence). Deletions cut 7 bases from V and 4 bases from J, with 13 bases between. CDR3 amino acids: CATTGGVGETQYF. The CDR3 coding sequence is TGTGCCACCACTGGAGGGGTTGGAGAGACCCAGTACTTC.

The chain joins TRBV29-1 to TRBJ2-2; D is ambiguous. Germline V gives CDR1 SQVTM, CDR2 ANQGSEA. Trimming removed 3 bases from V and 5 bases from J, with 10 bases in between. The CDR3 is 13 amino acids. DNA of the CDR3: TGCAGCGTTGACTTCTCTGGGACCGGGGAGCTGTTTTTT. As protein: CSVDFSGTGELFF.

Comments on this clone: The germline gene is not matched at one end of the junction; a read error may be the cause. V gene TRBV2 combines with J gene TRBJ2-7, with D possibly being TRBD1 or TRBD2 (5 bases each). The CDR3 is made up of 13 amino acids. Germline V gene data show CDR1 as SNHLY and CDR2 as FYNNEI. For the CDR3, the DNA is TGTGCCAGCAGTGACGATTCCTCCGGGACGATGAACTTC. Its protein product is CASSDDSSGTMNF. Supplemented by reference TRBV2 and TRBJ2-7, the full variable domain reads EPEVTQTPSHQVTQMGQEVILRCVPISNHLYFYWYRQILGQKVEFLVSFYNNEISEKSEIFDDQFSVERPDGSNFTLKIRSTKLEDSAMYFCASSDDSSGTMNFGPGTRLTVT.

This clone was counted only a few times. The rearrangement links TRBV25-1 to TRBJ2-3, with 9 bases identical to TRBD1. Per the germline V gene, CDR1 is MGHDK and CDR2 is SYGVNS. V dropped 3 bases and J dropped 4; count of bases not matched to a gene: 5. The CDR3 loop spans 15 amino acids. CDR3 loop: CASSDLGQGADTQYF. The CDR3 DNA sequence: TGTGCCAGCAGTGACTTGGGACAGGGCGCAGATACGCAGTATTTT.

To note about this clone: Other DNA sequences in the same sample also yield this CDR3. The chain carries TRBV7-9 and TRBJ1-2; 7 bases fit TRBD1. The CDR3 consists of 13 residues. The V segment lost 5 bases and the J segment 4 bases; nucleotides outside the gene matches: 4. CDR1 is SEHNR and CDR2 is FQNEAQ in the germline V gene (reference sequence). Here the CDR3 DNA reads TGTGCCAGCAGCCTGGGACAGCTCTATGGCTACACCTTC. Translated: CASSLGQLYGYTF.

This chain links TRBV27 with TRBJ2-1; D might be TRBD1 (5 bases). CDR3 length: 12 residues. Germline V CDR1 and CDR2: MNHEY, SMNVEV (reference sequence). The V gene lost 5 bases and the J gene lost 8 bases, with 10 bases spanning the gap. The DNA of the CDR3 is TGTGCCAGCAGTCCAGGGTACGATGAGCAGTTCTTC. Translated, it gives CASSPGYDEQFF.

This clone was seen only a few times. The chain is built from TRBV6-5 and TRBJ2-1, with 9 bases matching TRBD1. The CDR3 is made up of 15 amino acids. Trimming took 6 bases from V and 1 from J; bases not matched to a gene: 4. CDR1 and CDR2 (germline): MNHEY, SVGAGI. The CDR3 DNA reads TGTGCCAGCAGGGCCGGGACAGGGTCCTACAATGAGCAGTTCTTC. Translated, it gives CASRAGTGSYNEQFF.

V usage is TRBV4-1 and J usage is TRBJ2-7; TRBD2 matches at 7 bases. CDR1 MGHRA and CDR2 YSYEKL come from the germline V gene. V was clipped by 1 base and J by 4 bases; unmatched bases: 4. This CDR3 comprises 14 residues. The CDR3 region is CASSQGAGRYEQYF. The CDR3 nucleotides read TGCGCCAGCAGCCAAGGAGCGGGACGGTACGAGCAGTACTTC.

The rearrangement joins TRBV30 to TRBJ2-5, with 12 bases matching TRBD1. Germline V CDR1 and CDR2: GTSNPN, SVGIG (reference sequence). The CDR3 is 15 amino acids. With 5 bases clipped from V and 4 bases from J, the junction kept 8 bases outside the gene matches. In DNA, the CDR3 is TGTGCCTGGGGCGCGGGACAGGGGGCGCGAGAGACCCAGTACTTC. Its protein is CAWGAGQGARETQYF.

The chain carries TRBV30 and TRBJ1-2, with D possibly being TRBD1 (6 bases). The CDR3 length is 12 residues. V was clipped by 1 base and J by 8 bases, with 11 bases between them. Germline V CDR1 and CDR2: GTSNPN, SVGIG (reference sequence). CDR3 DNA sequence: TGTGCCTGGAGTGCGCCGGGGGGCGGCTACACCTTC. Its translation: CAWSAPGGGYTF. Looking up the rest from reference TRBV30 and TRBJ1-2 gives the full variable domain: SQTIHQWPATLVQPVGSPLSLECTVEGTSNPNLYWYRQAAGRGLQLLFYSVGIGQISSEVPQNLSASRPQDRQFILSSKKLLLSDSGFYLCAWSAPGGGYTFGSGTRLTVV.

The chain carries TRBV13 and TRBJ2-3, with 7 bases fitting TRBD2. The CDR3 is 16 residues long. CDR1 PRHDT and CDR2 FYEKMQ come from the germline V gene (reference sequence). V gave up 0 bases and J gave up 2 bases; unmatched junction bases: 5. CDR3 DNA: TGTGCCAGCAGCTTAGGGTCCGGGGGGTACACAGATACGCAGTATTTT. It encodes CASSLGSGGYTDTQYF.